The 16 T cell receptor beta chains in this list originate from one sample, sequenced in a study of cytomegalovirus exposure and HLA in healthy donors. The PCR made use of 60 Vbeta and 13 Jbeta primers. Assay used: immunoSEQ multiplex PCR; TCRdb lists only in-frame clones, some missing. The sample yields over 100,000 clones, 55% to 65% seen once. Sequencing input: PBMCs. These receptors were collected from a young woman in good health and CMV-seronegative.

The rearrangement links TRBV5-1 to TRBJ2-7, with 8 bases aligning to TRBD1. The CDR3 totals 14 residues. CDR1 and CDR2 (germline): SGHRS, YFSETQ. The V segment lost 0 bases and the J segment 9 bases; nucleotides outside the gene matches: 8. The chain's CDR3 is CASSLDATGVRQYF. CDR3 in DNA: TGCGCCAGCAGCTTGGACGCGACAGGGGTTCGGCAGTACTTC.

This clone has just one count. The rearrangement links TRBV6-5 to TRBJ2-7; the match to TRBD1 covers 7 bases. V lost 5 bases and J lost 2; bases outside the gene matches: 6. CDR3 length equals 14 residues. Germline CDR1 and CDR2: MNHEY and SVGAGI. CDR3 residues: CASSNYRGPYEQYF. CDR3 DNA: TGTGCCAGCAGTAATTACAGGGGCCCCTACGAGCAGTACTTC.

The chain combines TRBV11-2 with TRBJ2-2, with a weak D call TRBD2 (6 bases). V was clipped by 5 bases and J by 6 bases, with 10 bases between them. Germline CDR1 reads SGHAT; CDR2 reads FQNNGV. This CDR3 contains 13 residues. CDR3 DNA sequence: TGTGCCAGCAGCGTGACTAGGGCCGGGGAGCTGTTTTTT. Translated, it gives CASSVTRAGELFF.

This clone was detected only a few times. The chain couples TRBV18 to TRBJ2-3, with 7 bases matching TRBD1. The V gene's germline CDR1 is KGHSH and CDR2 LQKENI. The length of the CDR3 is 16 residues. Trimming removed 2 bases from V and 3 bases from J; junction bases left unmatched: 8. This CDR3 reads CASSPLTGDNTDTQYF. In DNA form, the CDR3 reads TGTGCCAGCTCACCATTAACAGGGGATAATACAGATACGCAGTATTTT.

V is TRBV19 and J is TRBJ2-2; a weak D match, TRBD1 (6 bases). V lost 5 bases and J 5 bases, leaving 15 bases between the germline ends. Germline V gives CDR1 LNHDA, CDR2 SQIVND (reference sequence). There are 15 residues in the CDR3. CDR3 nucleotides: TGTGCCAGTAGTTCTCCGGGACACAGTACCGGGGAGCTGTTTTTT. Residues: CASSSPGHSTGELFF.

The chain links TRBV28 to TRBJ1-3; 7 bases map to TRBD1. Trimming cost V 5 bases and J 0 bases; bases outside gene matches: 7. Germline V lookup: CDR1 MDHEN, CDR2 SYDVKM. There are 16 residues in the CDR3. The CDR3 DNA is TGTGCCAGCAGTCTCCCCGGGACAGCCTCTGGAAACACCATATATTTT. Amino acid sequence: CASSLPGTASGNTIYF.

This clone has just a few counts. The chain uses TRBV6-1 and TRBJ1-1; a weak D match, TRBD1 (6 bases). The CDR3 spans 14 residues. The germline gives CDR1 MNHNS, CDR2 SASEGT. V was clipped by 8 bases and J by 5 bases, with 18 bases between them. The CDR3 nucleotides are TGTGCCAGCGGAGTGGACAGTAGTGGTACTGAAGCTTTCTTT. Amino acid sequence: CASGVDSSGTEAFF.

The count of this clone is one. This chain joins TRBV4-2 and TRBJ2-1, with D maybe TRBD1 (5 bases). Trimming shortened V by 2 bases and J by 6 bases, and 14 bases separated the two germline ends. CDR3 size: 15 residues. Looked up from germline, CDR1 is LGHNA and CDR2 is YNFKEQ. CDR3 DNA sequence: TGTGCCAGCAGCCAAACGGATAGCCAGGGCAATGAGCAGTTCTTC. Its protein product is CASSQTDSQGNEQFF.

This clone was found a few times. The chain is built from TRBV27 and TRBJ2-5; maybe TRBD2 (6 bases). Trimming took 3 bases from V and 4 from J, leaving 9 bases between them. Germline V gene sequence: CDR1 MNHEY, CDR2 SMNVEV (reference sequence). CDR3 length equals 13 residues. The CDR3 spells CASSLGGGETQYF. The CDR3 nucleotides are TGTGCCAGCAGTTTGGGGGGAGGAGAGACCCAGTACTTC.

The rearrangement uses TRBV6-5 and TRBJ2-7; D is possibly TRBD2 (5 bases). V was trimmed by 2 bases and J by 2 bases, leaving 10 bases between them. This CDR3 comprises 14 residues. The germline V gene has CDR1 MNHEY and CDR2 SVGAGI. The CDR3, as DNA: TGTGCCAGCAGTTACACAGCGGAGGCCTACGAGCAGTACTTC. It translates to CASSYTAEAYEQYF.

About this clone itself: One end of the junction fails to match germline, which may point to a read error. The CDR3 nucleotides are TGCGCCAGCAGCGAAGACACCGGGTCACACAATGAGCAGTTCTTC. This codes for CASSEDTGSHNEQFF. The chain combines TRBV4-1 with TRBJ2-1; D not resolved. CDR1 is MGHRA and CDR2 is YSYEKL in the germline V gene. CDR3 length: 15 amino acids.

V usage is TRBV7-2 and J usage is TRBJ2-5; 12 bases map to TRBD2. CDR3 size: 17 residues. J gave up 5 bases and V 3 bases, and 10 bases lay outside the gene matches. From germline, CDR1 is SGHTA and CDR2 FQGNSA. CDR3 sequence (DNA): TGTGCCAGCAGCTTGGGAAGGACTAGCGGGACACGGGAGACCCAGTACTTC. This gives the protein CASSLGRTSGTRETQYF.

The V gene is TRBV5-1, the J gene TRBJ1-2, with 7 bases aligning to TRBD1. CDR3 length equals 13 residues. CDR1 and CDR2 (germline): SGHRS, YFSETQ. The V segment lost 2 bases and the J segment 8 bases; nucleotides outside the gene matches: 6. The CDR3 loop is CASSFKDREGYTF. CDR3 DNA: TGCGCCAGCAGCTTCAAAGACAGGGAAGGCTACACCTTC.

The chain employs TRBV5-1 and TRBJ2-1; TRBD2 aligns across 7 bases. J was trimmed by 5 bases and V by 6 bases; bases with no gene match: 5. This CDR3 is built from 13 residues. CDR1 SGHRS and CDR2 YFSETQ come from the germline V gene. The CDR3 DNA sequence: TGCGCCAGCAAGGCGGGAGAGAACAATGAGCAGTTCTTC. It translates to CASKAGENNEQFF.

V usage is TRBV27 and J usage is TRBJ2-7; 9 bases are a match to TRBD2. Germline V lookup: CDR1 MNHEY, CDR2 SMNVEV (reference sequence). The CDR3 is made up of 13 amino acids. With V trimmed by 9 bases and J by 4 bases, 7 bases remained unmatched. The CDR3 spells CASRLAEAYEQYF. CDR3 in DNA: TGTGCCAGTAGACTAGCGGAGGCTTACGAGCAGTACTTC.

The rearrangement joins TRBV11-1 to TRBJ2-3; 14 bases line up with TRBD2. The V gene end was trimmed by 5 bases and the J gene end by 4 bases; junction bases not matched to a gene: 5. The germline V gene encodes CDR1 SGHAT and CDR2 FQDESV (reference sequence). The CDR3 is 16 amino acids. The CDR3 region has the DNA TGTGCCAGCAGCGCGACTAGCGGGAGGGTCCCAGATACGCAGTATTTT. The encoded protein is CASSATSGRVPDTQYF.